The 10 T cell receptor beta chains below were found in one sample sequenced in a study of lymphopenia after photon versus proton radiotherapy. Produced via immunoSEQ multiplex PCR; TCRdb's table is partial and in-frame only. The sample has about 34,000 clones; over 75% are singletons. The sequenced sample was peripheral blood, obtained from a patient treated with proton-based radiotherapy. The receptors shown here come from an older woman with pancreatic cancer.

This sequence joins TRBV6-1 and TRBJ1-1; no definite D call. The V and J ends lost 5 bases and 1 base respectively, with 11 bases between them. Germline CDR1 and CDR2: MNHNS and SASEGT. The CDR3 length is 14 residues. CDR3 bases: TGTGCCAGCAGTTTACCAGCAGGGAACACTGAAGCTTTCTTT. The encoded protein is CASSLPAGNTEAFF.

This chain joins TRBV18 and TRBJ1-1; D not resolved. Germline lookup yields CDR1 KGHSH and CDR2 LQKENI. The CDR3 is 12 residues long. Trimming stripped 2 bases from V and 7 bases from J, with 8 bases between. CDR3 sequence reads: CASSPIEGEAFF. Here the CDR3 DNA reads TGTGCCAGCTCACCAATCGAGGGTGAAGCTTTCTTT.

The chain recombines TRBV19 with TRBJ2-2; no reliable D call. Per germline, CDR1 LNHDA and CDR2 SQIVND (reference sequence). V was trimmed by 3 bases and J by 4 bases, leaving 12 bases between them. The CDR3 covers 15 residues. CDR3 amino acids: CASSIGVSATGELFF. DNA for the CDR3: TGTGCCAGTAGTATTGGGGTCAGTGCCACCGGGGAGCTGTTTTTT.

The chain employs TRBV5-1 and TRBJ1-1; 12 nucleotides agree with TRBD1. The CDR3 contains 16 residues. V dropped 4 bases and J dropped 5; count of bases not matched to a gene: 9. From germline, CDR1 is SGHRS and CDR2 YFSETQ. CDR3 coding DNA: TGCGCCAGCAGCCAACCGGGACAGGGGGCTCAAACTGAAGCTTTCTTT. Its translation is CASSQPGQGAQTEAFF.

The V call is TRBV30, the J call TRBJ2-3; D perhaps matches TRBD2 (6 bases). Trimming took off 3 bases at V and 10 bases at J, with 14 bases between the two ends. The CDR3 length is 12 residues. Germline CDR1 and CDR2: GTSNPN and SVGIG (reference sequence). The CDR3 nucleotides read TGTGCCTGGAGGACCGGGAGTATGGCGCAGTATTTT. This sequence encodes CAWRTGSMAQYF.

The chain recombines TRBV28 with TRBJ2-7; the match to TRBD1 covers 7 bases. The trim removed 6 bases at V and 6 bases at J, leaving 8 bases unmatched. CDR1 and CDR2 (germline): MDHEN, SYDVKM. This CDR3 spans 13 amino acids. For the CDR3, the DNA is TGTGCCAGCAGACGGACAGGAGTCTCCGAGCAGTACTTC. It encodes CASRRTGVSEQYF.

The chain links TRBV4-1 to TRBJ2-1, with 12 positions matching TRBD2. The CDR3 totals 16 residues. CDR1 is MGHRA and CDR2 is YSYEKL in the germline V gene. V was clipped by 4 bases and J by 3 bases; unmatched bases: 4. CDR3 sequence reads: CASSPQLAGGYNEQFF. The CDR3 region has the DNA TGCGCCAGCAGCCCCCAACTAGCGGGAGGCTACAATGAGCAGTTCTTC.

The J gene is TRBJ2-1, the V gene TRBV19, with 7 positions matching TRBD1. After removal of 7 bases from V and 4 bases from J, the junction contained 7 bases not matched to a gene. CDR1 is LNHDA, CDR2 SQIVND, per germline (reference sequence). The CDR3 sequence is 14 residues long. CDR3 sequence: CASTRAGGYNEQFF. The CDR3 nucleotides are TGTGCCAGTACCCGGGCAGGGGGTTACAATGAGCAGTTCTTC.

This clone has only one observation. The chain couples TRBV28 to TRBJ1-1; D unresolved. With 4 bases removed from V and 4 bases from J, the gap between germline ends came to 13 bases. This CDR3 contains 14 residues. Germline CDR1 and CDR2: MDHEN and SYDVKM. In nucleotides, the CDR3 is TGTGCCAGCAGTTCGATCCCGTGGGGCACTGAAGCTTTCTTT. Its protein product is CASSSIPWGTEAFF.

The gene calls are TRBV9 and TRBJ1-6; possible D gene TRBD1, 5 bases. V was clipped by 2 bases and J by 7 bases, with 19 bases between them. Germline V gene lookup returns CDR1 SGDLS and CDR2 YYNGEE. The CDR3 is 17 amino acids. This CDR3 is CASSVTQVRLTNSPLHF. The CDR3 DNA is TGTGCCAGCAGCGTGACACAGGTTCGGCTAACCAATTCACCCCTCCACTTT.